This passage covers 28 T cell receptor beta chains from one sample sequenced in a study of early T cells in non-severe SARS-CoV-2 infection. TCRdb itself ran the 5' RACE reads through MiXCR, one entry per CDR3 protein. The sample yields roughly 70,000 distinct CDR3 sequences, about 17% seen once. This specimen was whole blood, taken at baseline. These receptors all stem from an adult who was a healthcare worker with PCR-confirmed SARS-CoV-2 infection or an uninfected control (not recorded which).

The table lists this clonotype with a few counts. This sequence joins TRBV20-1 and TRBJ2-1, with 16 bases aligning to TRBD2. The CDR3 has 16 amino acids. Per the germline V gene, CDR1 is DFQATT and CDR2 is SNEGSKA (reference sequence). V dropped 8 bases and J dropped 7; count of bases not matched to a gene: 11. The CDR3 sequence: CSPTGTSGRASNEQFF. CDR3 coding DNA: TGCAGTCCAACCGGGACTAGCGGGAGGGCCAGTAATGAGCAGTTCTTC.

The chain combines TRBV20-1 with TRBJ2-5, with D perhaps matching TRBD1 (5 bases). This CDR3 contains 14 residues. Per germline, CDR1 DFQATT and CDR2 SNEGSKA (reference sequence). V lost 4 bases to trimming and J lost 3 bases, with 15 bases between them. The CDR3 DNA is TGCAGTGCTATCGACAGATCCCGGGAAGAGACCCAGTACTTC. Its translation is CSAIDRSREETQYF.

The sample holds a few counts of this clonotype. This chain uses TRBV11-3 with TRBJ2-2; tentatively, D is TRBD1 or TRBD2 (5 bases each). Trimming pared 4 bases from V and 4 bases from J, leaving 10 bases between. Per the germline V gene, CDR1 is SGHNT and CDR2 is YENEEA. CDR3 length equals 14 residues. CDR3 in amino acids: CASSSPGGTGELFF. CDR3 bases: TGTGCCAGCAGCTCTCCTGGGGGCACCGGGGAGCTGTTTTTT.

The chain carries TRBV28 and TRBJ2-5; TRBD1 matches 8 bases. Germline trimming cut 6 bases from V and 4 bases from J; bases unmatched to any gene: 4. The CDR3 is 13 amino acids. In germline, CDR1 is MDHEN, CDR2 SYDVKM. CDR3 coding DNA: TGTGCCAGCAGAACACAGGGGGTAGAGACCCAGTACTTC. Its translation: CASRTQGVETQYF.

This clonotype has a handful of counts. The chain links TRBV7-9 to TRBJ2-1, with D possibly matching TRBD2 (6 bases). V lost 5 bases, J lost 2 bases, and 16 bases lay in between. Germline V gene lookup returns CDR1 SEHNR and CDR2 FQNEAQ (reference sequence). The CDR3 is 16 residues long. The CDR3 protein is CASSPDLALAYNEQFF. In DNA, the CDR3 is TGTGCCAGCAGCCCCGATCTAGCGTTGGCCTACAATGAGCAGTTCTTC. Using reference TRBV7-9 and TRBJ2-1 for the parts outside the CDR3, the full variable domain is DTGVSQNPRHKITKRGQNVTFRCDPISEHNRLYWYRQTLGQGPEFLTYFQNEAQLEKSRLLSDRFSAERPKGSFSTLEIQRTEQGDSAMYLCASSPDLALAYNEQFFGPGTRLTVL.

This clonotype was observed many times. DNA of the CDR3: TGTGCCAGCAGAGAGGATAGACAGGGACCTTACGAGCAGTACTTC. Translated, it gives CASREDRQGPYEQYF. The chain uses TRBV6-5 and TRBJ2-7, with TRBD1 matching over 7 bases. The germline CDR1 and CDR2 sequences are MNHEY and SVGAGI. V dropped 6 bases and J dropped 4; count of bases not matched to a gene: 12. The CDR3 extends over 15 amino acids.

CDR3 region: CASSQDLSGRAYEQFF. In nucleotides, the CDR3 is TGCGCCAGCAGCCAAGATCTCAGCGGGAGGGCCTATGAGCAGTTCTTC. This chain connects TRBV4-3 to TRBJ2-1; 10 bases align to TRBD2. Looked up from germline, CDR1 is LGHNA and CDR2 is YSLEER. CDR3 length equals 16 residues. The V segment lost 0 bases and the J segment 8 bases; nucleotides outside the gene matches: 7.

This clonotype was seen more than once but under ten times. The chain employs TRBV9 and TRBJ2-3; 15 nucleotides align to TRBD2. CDR1 is SGDLS and CDR2 is YYNGEE in the germline V gene. The CDR3 has 20 amino acids. V trimming: 4 bases; J trimming: 6 bases; junction bases outside the gene matches: 18. CDR3 in DNA: TGTGCCAGCAGCATAAGACAGGGCGGACTAGCGGGAGGGCCGGTGGATACGCAGTATTTT. Amino acids: CASSIRQGGLAGGPVDTQYF.

Only a few counts were recorded for this clonotype. The V gene is TRBV10-3, the J gene TRBJ2-3, with D maybe TRBD2 (8 bases). Germline values: CDR1 ENHRY, CDR2 SYGVKD. There are 13 residues in the CDR3. The CDR3 DNA reads as TGTGCTATAGCGGGACAGCTCACAGATACGCAGTATTTT. Translated: CAIAGQLTDTQYF.

This sequence joins TRBV14 and TRBJ1-6; perhaps TRBD1 as D (6 bases). The V and J ends lost 7 bases and 0 bases respectively, with 10 bases between them. CDR1 and CDR2 (germline): SGHDN, FVKESK. The CDR3 extends over 15 amino acids. The chain's CDR3 is CASKGGSSYNSPLHF. The CDR3 DNA reads TGTGCCAGCAAGGGGGGAAGCTCCTATAATTCACCCCTCCACTTT.

Only a few counts were recorded for this clonotype. CDR3 bases: TGTGCCAGCAGCGCGTTGACAGATACGCAGTATTTT. It translates to CASSALTDTQYF. This chain links TRBV7-9 with TRBJ2-3; D unclear. Trimming shortened V by 5 bases and J by 3 bases, and 6 bases separated the two germline ends. Germline V gene sequence: CDR1 SEHNR, CDR2 FQNEAQ (reference sequence). The CDR3 has 12 residues.

This clonotype was detected ten times or more. The rearrangement uses TRBV29-1 and TRBJ2-1, with D hard to call. This CDR3 is 13 amino acids long. In germline, CDR1 is SQVTM, CDR2 ANQGSEA. V lost 3 bases and J lost 6, with 12 bases in between. CDR3 loop: CSVDRQFINEQFF. CDR3 sequence (DNA): TGCAGCGTTGATCGGCAGTTTATCAATGAGCAGTTCTTC.

This clonotype was found a few times. This chain uses TRBV20-1 with TRBJ2-5, with D hard to call. This CDR3 spans 11 amino acids. Germline V gene lookup returns CDR1 DFQATT and CDR2 SNEGSKA (reference sequence). Trimming pared 3 bases from V and 5 bases from J, leaving 7 bases between. The CDR3 here is CSASPEETQYF. In DNA form, the CDR3 reads TGCAGTGCTAGCCCCGAGGAGACCCAGTACTTC.

The chain uses TRBV4-2 and TRBJ1-1; D remains ambiguous. Germline CDR1 reads LGHNA; CDR2 reads YNFKEQ. V was trimmed by 5 bases and J by 0 bases, leaving 4 bases between them. The CDR3 contains 12 residues. Here the CDR3 DNA reads TGTGCCAGCAGCGAGCTGAACACTGAAGCTTTCTTT. This sequence encodes CASSELNTEAFF.

This chain joins TRBV27 and TRBJ2-7, with 10 bases aligning to TRBD2. The germline V gene has CDR1 MNHEY and CDR2 SMNVEV (reference sequence). The CDR3 consists of 15 residues. Trimming cost V 4 bases and J 4 bases; bases outside gene matches: 7. The CDR3 DNA is TGTGCCAGCAGTTCGGGGCTAGCGGGGGTTTACGAGCAGTACTTC. This codes for CASSSGLAGVYEQYF.

This clonotype was counted between two and nine times. V usage is TRBV6-6 and J usage is TRBJ1-1; maybe TRBD1 (5 bases). This CDR3 has 13 amino acids. CDR1 is MNHNY, CDR2 SVGAGI, per germline (reference sequence). Trimming removed 6 bases from V and 1 base from J, with 9 bases in between. CDR3: CASRSGQNTEAFF. DNA for the CDR3: TGTGCCAGCAGATCTGGACAGAACACTGAAGCTTTCTTT.

This clonotype occurred a few times. V is TRBV14 and J is TRBJ2-7; D is possibly TRBD1 (5 bases). The CDR3 has 16 amino acids. The germline CDR1 and CDR2 sequences are SGHDN and FVKESK. Trimming left V 0 bases short and J 5 bases short, with 17 bases between. The CDR3 DNA follows: TGTGCCAGCAGCCAAGATGGTGCAGGGAACTTCCACGAGCAGTACTTC. As protein: CASSQDGAGNFHEQYF.

The rearrangement uses TRBV21-1 and TRBJ1-3. TRBV21-1 is classified as a pseudogene. The CDR3 is 17 residues long. The CDR3 protein is CASSKALGGLTGNTIYF. The CDR3 nucleotides are TGTGCCAGCAGCAAAGCCCTGGGTGGGTTGACTGGAAACACCATATATTTT.

This clonotype was detected a few times. The J gene is TRBJ2-5, the V gene TRBV4-1, with 10 bases aligning to TRBD2. The V gene's germline CDR1 is MGHRA and CDR2 YSYEKL. The V gene end was trimmed by 0 bases and the J gene end by 6 bases; junction bases not matched to a gene: 13. This CDR3 region has 18 residues. The chain's CDR3 is CASSQDLLQAGGRKTQYF. The CDR3 nucleotides are TGCGCCAGCAGCCAAGATTTGTTGCAAGCGGGGGGGCGCAAGACCCAGTACTTC.

The rearrangement joins TRBV3-1 to TRBJ1-1, with unresolved D. Looked up from germline, CDR1 is LGHDT and CDR2 is YNNKEL (reference sequence). V lost 8 bases, J lost 2 bases, and 12 bases lay in between. The CDR3 is made up of 13 amino acids. The CDR3: CASSGIPNTEAFF. DNA for the CDR3: TGTGCCAGCTCCGGGATTCCAAACACTGAAGCTTTCTTT.

V is TRBV7-9 and J is TRBJ1-1; D unclear. Germline lookup yields CDR1 SEHNR and CDR2 FQNEAQ (reference sequence). Trimming shortened V by 11 bases and J by 1 base, and 11 bases separated the two germline ends. CDR3 length equals 12 residues. The CDR3 here is CAWAQQNTEAFF. CDR3 DNA: TGTGCCTGGGCACAGCAGAACACTGAAGCTTTCTTT.

This clonotype came up many times. The chain employs TRBV6-1 and TRBJ2-4; D ambiguous. The CDR3 is 15 amino acids. Germline V gene data show CDR1 as MNHNS and CDR2 as SASEGT. The V gene lost 0 bases and the J gene lost 0 bases, with 6 bases spanning the gap. The CDR3 here is CASSEALLAKNIQYF. For the CDR3, the DNA is TGTGCCAGCAGTGAAGCGCTACTAGCCAAAAACATTCAGTACTTC.

The rearrangement links TRBV5-1 to TRBJ1-1, with TRBD1 as a possible D gene (6 bases). Looked up from germline, CDR1 is SGHRS and CDR2 is YFSETQ. The CDR3 extends over 14 amino acids. V gave up 4 bases and J gave up 4 bases, with 14 bases separating them. The CDR3 sequence: CASSTDRLGTEAFF. DNA of the CDR3: TGCGCCAGCAGCACCGACAGGCTCGGCACTGAAGCTTTCTTT. The variable domain in full, with the rest retrieved from reference TRBV5-1 and TRBJ1-1, is KAGVTQTPRYLIKTRGQQVTLSCSPISGHRSVSWYQQTPGQGLQFLFEYFSETQRNKGNFPGRFSGRQFSNSRSEMNVSTLELGDSALYLCASSTDRLGTEAFFGQGTRLTVV.

CDR3 in DNA: TGTGCCAGTACGAAAGGGGGGCAGTACAATCAGCCCCAGCATTTT. Translating gives CASTKGGQYNQPQHF. The chain uses TRBV19 and TRBJ1-5; maybe TRBD1 (6 bases). Trimming took 7 bases from V and 3 from J, leaving 16 bases between them. The CDR3 is 15 residues long. Germline values: CDR1 LNHDA, CDR2 SQIVND (reference sequence).

This clonotype was counted only a few times. The CDR3 coding sequence is TGTGCCAGCGGGACCCGGACCGTTAGCAATCAGCCCCAGCATTTT. Its protein product is CASGTRTVSNQPQHF. The chain recombines TRBV27 with TRBJ1-5; TRBD1 is a possible D gene (5 bases). CDR1 and CDR2 (germline): MNHEY, SMNVEV (reference sequence). V shed 8 bases and J shed 0 bases, with 14 bases lying between them. The CDR3 spans 15 residues.

This clonotype was counted only a few times. The chain uses TRBV28 and TRBJ1-5; 8 bases are a match to TRBD1. Per the germline V gene, CDR1 is MDHEN and CDR2 is SYDVKM. The CDR3 is 15 amino acids. V shed 6 bases and J 2 bases; nucleotides not matched to a gene: 6. The CDR3 here is CASSAGGKGNQPQHF. The CDR3, as DNA: TGTGCCAGCAGCGCAGGGGGCAAGGGCAATCAGCCCCAGCATTTT.

The V and J genes are TRBV5-1 and TRBJ1-1; D gene unclear. The CDR3 is 16 amino acids. Deletions cut 0 bases from V and 3 bases from J, with 15 bases between. Germline V gene data show CDR1 as SGHRS and CDR2 as YFSETQ. In DNA, the CDR3 is TGCGCCAGCAGCTTGGCCCTTTTGGGGATTTACACTGAAGCTTTCTTT. Translated, it gives CASSLALLGIYTEAFF.

This clonotype was seen only a few times. This chain joins TRBV29-1 and TRBJ1-2; TRBD1 matches at 9 bases. This CDR3 contains 13 residues. Germline CDR1 reads SQVTM; CDR2 reads ANQGSEA. V dropped 5 bases and J dropped 7; count of bases not matched to a gene: 8. The CDR3 nucleotides are TGCAGCGTTCGGATCGAGGGACAGGGTGGCTACACCTTC. Amino acids: CSVRIEGQGGYTF.